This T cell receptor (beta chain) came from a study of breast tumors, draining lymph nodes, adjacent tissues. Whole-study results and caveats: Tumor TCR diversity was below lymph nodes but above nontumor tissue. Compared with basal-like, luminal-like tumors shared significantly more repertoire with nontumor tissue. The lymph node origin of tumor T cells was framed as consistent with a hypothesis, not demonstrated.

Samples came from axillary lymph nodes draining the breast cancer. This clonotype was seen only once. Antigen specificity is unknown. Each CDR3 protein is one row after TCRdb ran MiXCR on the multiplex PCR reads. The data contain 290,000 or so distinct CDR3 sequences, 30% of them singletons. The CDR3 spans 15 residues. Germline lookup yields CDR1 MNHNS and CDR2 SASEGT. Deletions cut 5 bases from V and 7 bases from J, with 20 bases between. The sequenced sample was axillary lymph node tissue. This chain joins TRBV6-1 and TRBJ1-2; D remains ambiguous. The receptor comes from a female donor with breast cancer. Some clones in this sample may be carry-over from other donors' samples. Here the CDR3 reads CASSPSPFSGGGYTF. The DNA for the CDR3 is TGTGCCAGCAGTCCTTCCCCTTTCTCAGGCGGTGGCTACACCTTC.